This TCR beta chain was captured by sequencing in a study of blood T cell repertoires in COVID-19. The CDR3 contains 14 residues. Germline V gene lookup returns CDR1 SGDLS and CDR2 YYNGEE. Deletions cut 6 bases from V and 0 bases from J, with 10 bases between. Original processing notes: Estimation of nucleated cell counts was performed using reference gene primer amplification. Here immunoSEQ multiplex PCR was the method, and the copy in TCRdb shows in-frame clones only, minus some. From that table come the V and J calls and clone size; the DNA was used to work out D and trimming. The repertoire holds 45,000 to 60,000 clones, with approximately 90% as singletons.

The rearrangement joins TRBV9 to TRBJ1-3, with D perhaps TRBD1 (6 bases). Sequencing was carried out using peripheral blood. The TCR sequence derives from a man aged 45-65 years with acute or convalescent COVID-19. In nucleotides, the CDR3 is TGTGCCAGCAACACAGGGTTCTCTGGAAACACCATATATTTT. Residues: CASNTGFSGNTIYF.